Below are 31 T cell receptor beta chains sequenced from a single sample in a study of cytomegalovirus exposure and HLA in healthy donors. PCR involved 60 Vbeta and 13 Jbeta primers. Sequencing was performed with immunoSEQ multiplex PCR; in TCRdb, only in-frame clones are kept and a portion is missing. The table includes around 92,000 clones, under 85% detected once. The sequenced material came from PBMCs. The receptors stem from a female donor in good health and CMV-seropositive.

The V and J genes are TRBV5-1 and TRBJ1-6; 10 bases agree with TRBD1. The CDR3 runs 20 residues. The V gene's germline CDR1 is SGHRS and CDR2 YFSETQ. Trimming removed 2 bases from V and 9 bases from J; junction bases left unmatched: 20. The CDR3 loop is CASSLYRGTGADQHTSPLHF. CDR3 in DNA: TGCGCCAGCAGCTTATACAGGGGGACAGGGGCCGACCAACATACTTCACCCCTCCACTTT.

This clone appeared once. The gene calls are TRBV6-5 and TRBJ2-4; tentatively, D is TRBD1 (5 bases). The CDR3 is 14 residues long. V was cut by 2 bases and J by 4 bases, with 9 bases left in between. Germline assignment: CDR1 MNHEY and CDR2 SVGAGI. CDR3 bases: TGTGCCAGCAGTTACGGACGGACAAAAAACATTCAGTACTTC. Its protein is CASSYGRTKNIQYF.

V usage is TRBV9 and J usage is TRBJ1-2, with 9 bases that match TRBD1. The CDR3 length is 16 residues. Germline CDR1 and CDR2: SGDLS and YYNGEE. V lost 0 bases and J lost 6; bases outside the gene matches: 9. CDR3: CASSVGAGQGRDGYTF. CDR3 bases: TGTGCCAGCAGCGTAGGGGCGGGACAGGGAAGGGATGGCTACACCTTC. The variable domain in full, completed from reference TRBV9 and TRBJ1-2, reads DSGVTQTPKHLITATGQRVTLRCSPRSGDLSVYWYQQSLDQGLQFLIQYYNGEERAKGNILERFSAQQFPDLHSELNLSSLELGDSALYFCASSVGAGQGRDGYTFGSGTRLTVV.

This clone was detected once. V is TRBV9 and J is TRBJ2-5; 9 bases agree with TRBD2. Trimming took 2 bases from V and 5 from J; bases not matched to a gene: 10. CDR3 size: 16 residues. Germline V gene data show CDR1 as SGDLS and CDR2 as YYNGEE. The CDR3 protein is CASSVSRRGGWETQYF. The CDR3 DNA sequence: TGTGCCAGCAGCGTCTCCAGGCGGGGGGGCTGGGAGACCCAGTACTTC.

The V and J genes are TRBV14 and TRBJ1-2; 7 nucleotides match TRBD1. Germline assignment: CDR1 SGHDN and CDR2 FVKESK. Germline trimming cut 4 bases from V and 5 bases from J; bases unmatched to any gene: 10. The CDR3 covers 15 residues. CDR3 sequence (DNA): TGTGCCAGCAGCCCGCCCGGGACAGCGTCATATGGCTACACCTTC. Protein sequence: CASSPPGTASYGYTF.

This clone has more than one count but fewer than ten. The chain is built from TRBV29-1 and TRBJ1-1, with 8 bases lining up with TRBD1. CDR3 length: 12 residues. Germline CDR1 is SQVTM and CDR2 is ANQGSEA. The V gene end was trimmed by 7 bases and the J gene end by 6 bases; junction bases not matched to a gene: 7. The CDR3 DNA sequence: TGCAGCGGCGGACAGGGTAGTTCTGAAGCTTTCTTT. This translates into CSGGQGSSEAFF.

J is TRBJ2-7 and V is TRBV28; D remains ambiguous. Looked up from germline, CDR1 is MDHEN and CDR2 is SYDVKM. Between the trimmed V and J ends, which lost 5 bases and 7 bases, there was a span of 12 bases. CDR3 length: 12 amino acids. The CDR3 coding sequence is TGTGCCAGCAGTCCCAGCGCGGATGAGCAGTACTTC. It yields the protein CASSPSADEQYF. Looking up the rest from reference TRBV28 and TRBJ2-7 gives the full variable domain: DVKVTQSSRYLVKRTGEKVFLECVQDMDHENMFWYRQDPGLGLRLIYFSYDVKMKEKGDIPEGYSVSREKKERFSLILESASTNQTSMYLCASSPSADEQYFGPGTRLTVT.

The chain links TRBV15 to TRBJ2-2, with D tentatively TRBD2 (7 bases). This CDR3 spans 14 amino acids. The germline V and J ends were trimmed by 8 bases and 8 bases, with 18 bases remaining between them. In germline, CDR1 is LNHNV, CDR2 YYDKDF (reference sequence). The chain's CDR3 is CATRRGGVGGELFF. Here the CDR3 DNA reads TGTGCCACCCGGAGGGGGGGCGTAGGGGGGGAGCTGTTTTTT.

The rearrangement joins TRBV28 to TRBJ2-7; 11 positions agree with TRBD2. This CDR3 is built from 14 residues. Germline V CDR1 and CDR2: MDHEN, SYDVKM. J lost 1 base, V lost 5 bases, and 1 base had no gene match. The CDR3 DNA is TGTGCCAGCAGTGGGACTAGCGGTTCCTACGAGCAGTACTTC. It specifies CASSGTSGSYEQYF.

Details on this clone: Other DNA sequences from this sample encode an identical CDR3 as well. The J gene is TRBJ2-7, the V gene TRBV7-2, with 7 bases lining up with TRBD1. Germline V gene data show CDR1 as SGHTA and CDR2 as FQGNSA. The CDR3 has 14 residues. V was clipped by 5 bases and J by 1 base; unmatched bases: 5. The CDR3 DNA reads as TGTGCCAGCAGCCCAAGACAGGGATCCTACGAGCAGTACTTC. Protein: CASSPRQGSYEQYF.

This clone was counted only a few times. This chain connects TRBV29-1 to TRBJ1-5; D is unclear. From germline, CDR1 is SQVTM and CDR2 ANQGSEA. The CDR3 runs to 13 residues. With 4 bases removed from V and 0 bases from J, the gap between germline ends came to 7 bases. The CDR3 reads CSVATDSNQPQHF. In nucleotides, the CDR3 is TGCAGCGTTGCTACAGATAGCAATCAGCCCCAGCATTTT.

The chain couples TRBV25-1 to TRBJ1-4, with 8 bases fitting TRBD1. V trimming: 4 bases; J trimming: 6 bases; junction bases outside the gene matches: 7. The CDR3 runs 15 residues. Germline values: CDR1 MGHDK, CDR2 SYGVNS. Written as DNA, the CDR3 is TGTGCCAGCAGTGGTCCGGGGACAGGATATGAAAAACTGTTTTTT. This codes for CASSGPGTGYEKLFF.

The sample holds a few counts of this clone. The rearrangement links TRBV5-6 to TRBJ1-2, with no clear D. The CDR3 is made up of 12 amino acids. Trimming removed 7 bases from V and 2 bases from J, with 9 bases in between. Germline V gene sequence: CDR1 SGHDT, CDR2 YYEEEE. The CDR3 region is CASRDGNYGYTF. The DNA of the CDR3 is TGTGCCAGCCGCGACGGGAACTATGGCTACACCTTC.

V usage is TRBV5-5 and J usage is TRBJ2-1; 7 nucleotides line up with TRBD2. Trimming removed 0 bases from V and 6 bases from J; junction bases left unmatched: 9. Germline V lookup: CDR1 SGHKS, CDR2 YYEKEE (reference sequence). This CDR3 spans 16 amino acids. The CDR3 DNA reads TGTGCCAGCAGCTTGGGCGGGAGCGGTTCTCTCAATGAGCAGTTCTTC. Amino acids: CASSLGGSGSLNEQFF.

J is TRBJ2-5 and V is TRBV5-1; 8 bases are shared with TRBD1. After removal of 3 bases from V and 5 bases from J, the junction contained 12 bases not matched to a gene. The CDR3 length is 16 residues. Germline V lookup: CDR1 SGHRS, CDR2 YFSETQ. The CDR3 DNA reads TGCGCCAGCAGCTCGATGCAGGGGGCGCCGGGGGAGACCCAGTACTTC. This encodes CASSSMQGAPGETQYF.

CDR3 DNA: TGTGCCAGCAGCTCCACAAGACAGGGAAACACTGAAGCTTTCTTT. It translates to CASSSTRQGNTEAFF. J is TRBJ1-1 and V is TRBV7-6; 7 bases match TRBD1. V trimming: 4 bases; J trimming: 2 bases; junction bases outside the gene matches: 7. The CDR3 is made up of 15 amino acids. Germline lookup yields CDR1 SGHVS and CDR2 FNYEAQ.

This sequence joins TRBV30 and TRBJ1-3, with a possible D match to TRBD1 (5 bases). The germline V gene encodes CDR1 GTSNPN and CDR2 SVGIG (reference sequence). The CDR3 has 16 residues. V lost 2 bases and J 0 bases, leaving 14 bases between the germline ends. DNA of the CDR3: TGTGCCTGGAGTCAGCCAGGGCCGTTCTCTGGAAACACCATATATTTT. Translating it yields CAWSQPGPFSGNTIYF.

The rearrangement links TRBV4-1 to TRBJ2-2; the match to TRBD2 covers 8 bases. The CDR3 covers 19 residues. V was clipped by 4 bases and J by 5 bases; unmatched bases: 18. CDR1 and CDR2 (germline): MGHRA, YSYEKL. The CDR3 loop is CASSPDRSRAGVDTGELFF. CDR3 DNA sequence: TGCGCCAGCAGCCCCGATCGGTCCAGAGCGGGAGTAGATACCGGGGAGCTGTTTTTT.

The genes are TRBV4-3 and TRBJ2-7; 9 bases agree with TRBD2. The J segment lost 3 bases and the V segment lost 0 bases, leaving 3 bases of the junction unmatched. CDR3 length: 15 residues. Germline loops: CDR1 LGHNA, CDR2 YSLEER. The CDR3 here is CASSQESGGFYEQYF. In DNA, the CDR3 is TGCGCCAGCAGCCAAGAGAGCGGGGGGTTCTACGAGCAGTACTTC.

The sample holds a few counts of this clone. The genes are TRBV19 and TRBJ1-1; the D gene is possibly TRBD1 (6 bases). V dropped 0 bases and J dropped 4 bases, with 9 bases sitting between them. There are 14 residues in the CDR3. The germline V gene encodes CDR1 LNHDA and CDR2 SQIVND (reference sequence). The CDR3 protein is CASSIDTGSTEAFF. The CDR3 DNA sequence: TGTGCCAGTAGTATAGACACAGGGAGCACTGAAGCTTTCTTT. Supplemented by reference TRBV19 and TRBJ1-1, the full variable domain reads DGGITQSPKYLFRKEGQNVTLSCEQNLNHDAMYWYRQDPGQGLRLIYYSQIVNDFQKGDIAEGYSVSREKKESFPLTVTSAQKNPTAFYLCASSIDTGSTEAFFGQGTRLTVV.

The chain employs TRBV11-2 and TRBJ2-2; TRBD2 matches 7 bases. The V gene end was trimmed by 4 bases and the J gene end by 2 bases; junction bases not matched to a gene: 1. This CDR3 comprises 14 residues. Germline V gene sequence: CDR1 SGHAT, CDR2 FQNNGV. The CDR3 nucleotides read TGTGCCAGCAGCTCGGGACTAAACACCGGGGAGCTGTTTTTT. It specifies CASSSGLNTGELFF. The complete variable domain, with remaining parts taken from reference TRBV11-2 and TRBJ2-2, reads EAGVAQSPRYKIIEKRQSVAFWCNPISGHATLYWYQQILGQGPKLLIQFQNNGVVDDSQLPKDRFSAERLKGVDSTLKIQPAKLEDSAVYLCASSSGLNTGELFFGEGSRLTVL.

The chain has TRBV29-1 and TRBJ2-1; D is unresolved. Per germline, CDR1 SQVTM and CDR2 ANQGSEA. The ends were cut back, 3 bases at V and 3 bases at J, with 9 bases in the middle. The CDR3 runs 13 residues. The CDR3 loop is CSVDGRRYNEQFF. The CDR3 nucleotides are TGCAGCGTTGATGGCAGGCGCTACAATGAGCAGTTCTTC.

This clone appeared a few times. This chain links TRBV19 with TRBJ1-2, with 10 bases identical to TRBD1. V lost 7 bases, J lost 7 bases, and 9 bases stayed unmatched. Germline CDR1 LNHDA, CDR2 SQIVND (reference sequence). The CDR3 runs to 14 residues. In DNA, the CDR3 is TGTGCCAGTAACCCGACAGGGGGCATAGGTGGCTACACCTTC. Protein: CASNPTGGIGGYTF.

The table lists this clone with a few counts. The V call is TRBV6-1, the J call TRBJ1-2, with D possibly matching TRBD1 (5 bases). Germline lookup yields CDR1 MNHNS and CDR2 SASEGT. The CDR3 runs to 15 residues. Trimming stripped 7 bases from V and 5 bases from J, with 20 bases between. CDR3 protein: CASTNRDFERYGYTF. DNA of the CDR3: TGTGCCAGCACCAACCGGGACTTCGAACGTTATGGCTACACCTTC.

CDR3 nucleotides: TGTGCCTGGGGCAGGGACAGGGAAGAGACCCAGTACTTC. Amino acid sequence: CAWGRDREETQYF. The genes are TRBV30 and TRBJ2-5; TRBD1 aligns across 9 bases. Trimming removed 5 bases from V and 3 bases from J; junction bases left unmatched: 4. Germline V gives CDR1 GTSNPN, CDR2 SVGIG (reference sequence). The CDR3 totals 13 residues.

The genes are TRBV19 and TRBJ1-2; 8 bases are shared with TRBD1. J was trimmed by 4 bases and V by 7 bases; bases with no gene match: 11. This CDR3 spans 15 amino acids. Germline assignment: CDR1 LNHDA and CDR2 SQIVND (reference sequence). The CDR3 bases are TGTGCCAGTACCGCAGGACAGGGTCCCTTCTATGGCTACACCTTC. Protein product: CASTAGQGPFYGYTF.

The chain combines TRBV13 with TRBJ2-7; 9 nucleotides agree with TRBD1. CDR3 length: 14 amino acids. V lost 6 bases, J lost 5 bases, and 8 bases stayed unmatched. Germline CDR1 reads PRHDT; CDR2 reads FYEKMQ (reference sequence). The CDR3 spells CASRPGTGFHEQYF. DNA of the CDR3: TGTGCCAGCAGGCCCGGGACAGGGTTCCACGAGCAGTACTTC.

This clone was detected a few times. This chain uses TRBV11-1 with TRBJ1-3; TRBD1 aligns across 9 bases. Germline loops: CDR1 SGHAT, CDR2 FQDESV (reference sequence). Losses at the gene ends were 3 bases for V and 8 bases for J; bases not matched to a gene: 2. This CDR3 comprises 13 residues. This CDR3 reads CASSLDRGDTIYF. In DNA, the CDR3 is TGTGCCAGCAGCTTGGACAGGGGAGACACCATATATTTT.

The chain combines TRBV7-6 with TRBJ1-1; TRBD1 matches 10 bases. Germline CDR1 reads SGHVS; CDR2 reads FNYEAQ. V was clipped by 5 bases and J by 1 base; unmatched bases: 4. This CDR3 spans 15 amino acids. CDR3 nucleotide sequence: TGTGCCAGCAGCGCGACAGGGGGCACGAACACTGAAGCTTTCTTT. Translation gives CASSATGGTNTEAFF.

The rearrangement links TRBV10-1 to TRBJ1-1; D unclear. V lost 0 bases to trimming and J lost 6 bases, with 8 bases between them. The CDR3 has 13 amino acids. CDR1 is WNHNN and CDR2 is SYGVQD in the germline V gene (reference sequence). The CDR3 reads CASSESQWSEAFF. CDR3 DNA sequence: TGCGCCAGCAGTGAGTCGCAGTGGTCTGAAGCTTTCTTT.

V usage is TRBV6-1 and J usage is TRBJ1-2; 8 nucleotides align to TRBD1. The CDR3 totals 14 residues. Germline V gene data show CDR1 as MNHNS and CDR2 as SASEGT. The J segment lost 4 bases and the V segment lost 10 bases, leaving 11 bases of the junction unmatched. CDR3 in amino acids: CATFRTGLGYGYTF. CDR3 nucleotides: TGTGCCACGTTTAGGACAGGGTTGGGCTATGGCTACACCTTC.